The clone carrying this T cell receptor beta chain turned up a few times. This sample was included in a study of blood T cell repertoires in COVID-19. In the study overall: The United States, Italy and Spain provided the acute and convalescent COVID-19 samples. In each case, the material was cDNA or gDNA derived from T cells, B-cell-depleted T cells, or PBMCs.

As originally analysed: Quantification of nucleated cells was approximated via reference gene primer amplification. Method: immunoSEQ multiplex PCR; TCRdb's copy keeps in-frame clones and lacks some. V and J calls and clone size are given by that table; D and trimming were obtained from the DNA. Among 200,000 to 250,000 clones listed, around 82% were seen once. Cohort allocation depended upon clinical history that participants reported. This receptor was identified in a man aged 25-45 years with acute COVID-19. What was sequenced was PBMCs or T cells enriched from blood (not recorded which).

CDR3 in amino acids: CASSTGGGGNYGYTF. CDR3 nucleotides: TGTGCCAGCAGTACAGGGGGAGGCGGTAACTATGGCTACACCTTC. V usage is TRBV5-4 and J usage is TRBJ1-2; 8 bases match TRBD1. The V gene's germline CDR1 is SGHNT and CDR2 YYREEE (reference sequence). The CDR3 has 15 residues. V was clipped by 5 bases and J by 1 base; unmatched bases: 7.